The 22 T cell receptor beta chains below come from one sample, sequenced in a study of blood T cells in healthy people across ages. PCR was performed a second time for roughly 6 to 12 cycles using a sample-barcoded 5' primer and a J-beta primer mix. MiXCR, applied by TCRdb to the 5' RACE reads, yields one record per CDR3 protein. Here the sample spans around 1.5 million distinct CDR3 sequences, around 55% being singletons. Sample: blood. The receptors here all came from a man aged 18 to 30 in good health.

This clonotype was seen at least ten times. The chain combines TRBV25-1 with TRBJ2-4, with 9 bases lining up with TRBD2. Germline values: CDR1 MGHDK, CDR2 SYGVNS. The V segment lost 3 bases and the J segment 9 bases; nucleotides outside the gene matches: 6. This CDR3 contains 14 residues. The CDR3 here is CASSDAGGPGIQYF. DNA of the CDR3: TGTGCCAGCAGTGACGCGGGAGGGCCGGGCATTCAGTACTTC.

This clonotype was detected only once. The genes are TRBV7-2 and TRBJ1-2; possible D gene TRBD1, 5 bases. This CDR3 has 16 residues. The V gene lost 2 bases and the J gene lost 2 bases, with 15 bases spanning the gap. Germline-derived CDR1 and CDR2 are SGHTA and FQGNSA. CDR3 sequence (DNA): TGTGCCAGCAGCTTAAACCCCGGGGCAGTGAACTATGGCTACACCTTC. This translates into CASSLNPGAVNYGYTF. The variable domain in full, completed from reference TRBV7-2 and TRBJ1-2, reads GAGVSQSPSNKVTEKGKDVELRCDPISGHTALYWYRQSLGQGLEFLIYFQGNSAPDKSGLPSDRFSAERTGGSVSTLTIQRTQQEDSAVYLCASSLNPGAVNYGYTFGSGTRLTVV.

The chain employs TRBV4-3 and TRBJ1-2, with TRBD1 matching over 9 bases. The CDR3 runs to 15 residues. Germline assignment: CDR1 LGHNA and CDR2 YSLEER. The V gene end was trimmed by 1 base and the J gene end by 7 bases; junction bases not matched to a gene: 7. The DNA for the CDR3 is TGCGCCAGCAGCCAAGTCACAGGACAGGGGTTTGGCTACACCTTC. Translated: CASSQVTGQGFGYTF.

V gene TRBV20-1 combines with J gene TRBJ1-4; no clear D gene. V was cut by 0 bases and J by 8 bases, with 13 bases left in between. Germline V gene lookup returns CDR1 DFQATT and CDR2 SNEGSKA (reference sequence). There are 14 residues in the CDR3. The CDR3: CSARDPPYSEKLFF. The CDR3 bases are TGCAGTGCTAGAGATCCCCCGTATAGCGAAAAACTGTTTTTT.

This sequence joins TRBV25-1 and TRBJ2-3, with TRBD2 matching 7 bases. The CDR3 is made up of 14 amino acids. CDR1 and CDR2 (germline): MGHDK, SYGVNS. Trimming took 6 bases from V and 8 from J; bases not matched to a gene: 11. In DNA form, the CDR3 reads TGTGCCAGCAGAGGGCTAGCGGTAGTAGCTACGCAGTATTTT. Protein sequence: CASRGLAVVATQYF.

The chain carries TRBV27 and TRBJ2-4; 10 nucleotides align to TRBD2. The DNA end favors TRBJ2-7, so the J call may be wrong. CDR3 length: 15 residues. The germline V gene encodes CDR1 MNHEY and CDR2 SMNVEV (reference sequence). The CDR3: CASSFLGSGRDEQYF. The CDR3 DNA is TGTGCCAGCAGTTTCCTTGGGAGCGGGAGGGACGAGCAGTACTTC.

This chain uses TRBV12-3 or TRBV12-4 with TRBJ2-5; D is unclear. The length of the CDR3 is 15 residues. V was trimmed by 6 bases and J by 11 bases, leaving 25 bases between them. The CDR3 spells CASSLVNGVGNEQYF. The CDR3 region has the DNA TGTGCCAGCAGCCTTGTTAATGGGGTCGGAAATGAGCAGTACTTC.

DNA for the CDR3: TGCAGCGTTGAAGATACAGGGGGGGACATTCAGTACTTC. Its translation is CSVEDTGGDIQYF. The chain employs TRBV29-1 and TRBJ2-4; D might be TRBD1 (8 bases). This CDR3 contains 13 residues. In germline, CDR1 is SQVTM, CDR2 ANQGSEA. The V end was cut by 0 bases, the J end by 8 bases, with 11 bases between.

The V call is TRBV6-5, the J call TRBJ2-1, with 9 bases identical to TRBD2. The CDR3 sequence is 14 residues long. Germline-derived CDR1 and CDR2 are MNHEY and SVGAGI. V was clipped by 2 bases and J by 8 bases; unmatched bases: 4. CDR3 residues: CASSYAGGGDEQFF. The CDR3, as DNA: TGTGCCAGCAGTTACGCGGGAGGGGGGGATGAGCAGTTCTTC.

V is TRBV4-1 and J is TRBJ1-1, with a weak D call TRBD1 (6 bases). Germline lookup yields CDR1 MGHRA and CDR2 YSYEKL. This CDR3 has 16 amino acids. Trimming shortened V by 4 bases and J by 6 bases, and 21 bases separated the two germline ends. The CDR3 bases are TGCGCCAGCAGCCCCTGGGCCCGACAGGAGCCTCCTGAAGCTTTCTTT. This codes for CASSPWARQEPPEAFF.

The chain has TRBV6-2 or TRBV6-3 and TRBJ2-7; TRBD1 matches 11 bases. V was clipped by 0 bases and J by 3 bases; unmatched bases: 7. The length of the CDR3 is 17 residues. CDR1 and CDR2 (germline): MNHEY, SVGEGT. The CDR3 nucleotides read TGTGCCAGCAGTTACTCCCTCGGACAGGGGGCTCTCTACGAGCAGTACTTC. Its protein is CASSYSLGQGALYEQYF.

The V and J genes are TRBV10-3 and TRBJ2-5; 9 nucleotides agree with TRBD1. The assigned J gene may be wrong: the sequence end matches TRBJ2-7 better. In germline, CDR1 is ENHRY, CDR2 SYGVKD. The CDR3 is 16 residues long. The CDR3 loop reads CAISGGVWTGVHEQYF. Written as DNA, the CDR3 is TGTGCCATCAGTGGTGGGGTGTGGACAGGGGTTCACGAGCAGTACTTC.

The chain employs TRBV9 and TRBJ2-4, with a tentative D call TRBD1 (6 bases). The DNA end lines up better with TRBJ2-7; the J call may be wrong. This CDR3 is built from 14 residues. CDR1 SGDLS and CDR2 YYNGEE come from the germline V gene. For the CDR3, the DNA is TGTGCCAGCAGCCCCGCGACAGGAACCTACGAGCAGTACTTC. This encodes CASSPATGTYEQYF.

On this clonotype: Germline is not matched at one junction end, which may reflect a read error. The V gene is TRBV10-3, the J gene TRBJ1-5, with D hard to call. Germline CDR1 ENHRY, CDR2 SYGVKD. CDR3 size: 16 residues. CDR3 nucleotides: TGTGCTATCAAAGACCACGAGAGGGATAGCAATCAGCCCCAGCATTTT. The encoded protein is CAIKDHERDSNQPQHF.

CDR3 loop: CASSRLGHSANYGYTF. DNA of the CDR3: TGCGCCAGCAGCCGGCTGGGCCATTCAGCTAACTATGGCTACACCTTC. V gene TRBV4-3 combines with J gene TRBJ1-2, with no clear D. V dropped 4 bases and J dropped 0 bases, with 15 bases sitting between them. The CDR3 covers 16 residues. CDR1 is LGHNA and CDR2 is YSLEER in the germline V gene.

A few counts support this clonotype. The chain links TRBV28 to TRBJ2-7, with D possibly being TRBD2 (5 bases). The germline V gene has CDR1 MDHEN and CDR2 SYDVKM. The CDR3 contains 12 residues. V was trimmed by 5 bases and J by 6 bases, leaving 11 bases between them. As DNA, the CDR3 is TGTGCCAGCAGTCAATCGGGGTTCGAGCAGTACTTC. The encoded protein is CASSQSGFEQYF.

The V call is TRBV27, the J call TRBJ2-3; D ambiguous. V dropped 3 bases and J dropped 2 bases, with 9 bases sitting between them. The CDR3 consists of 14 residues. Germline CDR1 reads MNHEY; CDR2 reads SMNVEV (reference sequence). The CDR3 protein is CASSFSKATDTQYF. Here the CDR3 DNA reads TGTGCCAGCAGTTTTAGTAAGGCCACAGATACGCAGTATTTT.

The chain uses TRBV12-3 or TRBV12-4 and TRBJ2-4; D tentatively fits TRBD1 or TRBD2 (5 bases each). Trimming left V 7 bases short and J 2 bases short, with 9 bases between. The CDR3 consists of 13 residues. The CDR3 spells CASTVGPKNIQYF. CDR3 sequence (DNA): TGTGCCAGCACCGTGGGACCCAAAAACATTCAGTACTTC.

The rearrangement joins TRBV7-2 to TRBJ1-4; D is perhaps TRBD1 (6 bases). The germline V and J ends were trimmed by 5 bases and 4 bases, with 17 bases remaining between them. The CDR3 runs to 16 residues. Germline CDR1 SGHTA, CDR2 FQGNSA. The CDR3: CASSPTGTAVNEKLFF. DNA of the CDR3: TGTGCCAGCAGCCCAACAGGGACTGCAGTTAATGAAAAACTGTTTTTT. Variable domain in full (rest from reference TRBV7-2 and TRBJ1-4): GAGVSQSPSNKVTEKGKDVELRCDPISGHTALYWYRQSLGQGLEFLIYFQGNSAPDKSGLPSDRFSAERTGGSVSTLTIQRTQQEDSAVYLCASSPTGTAVNEKLFFGSGTQLSVL.

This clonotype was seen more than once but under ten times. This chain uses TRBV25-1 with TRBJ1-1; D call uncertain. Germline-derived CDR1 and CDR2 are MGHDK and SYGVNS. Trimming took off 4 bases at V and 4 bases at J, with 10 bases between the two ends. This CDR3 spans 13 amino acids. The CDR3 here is CASSVGSATEAFF. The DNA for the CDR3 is TGTGCCAGCAGTGTAGGTTCGGCCACTGAAGCTTTCTTT. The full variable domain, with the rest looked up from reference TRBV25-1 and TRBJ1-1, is EADIYQTPRYLVIGTGKKITLECSQTMGHDKMYWYQQDPGMELHLIHYSYGVNSTEKGDLSSESTVSRIRTEHFPLTLESARPSHTSQYLCASSVGSATEAFFGQGTRLTVV.

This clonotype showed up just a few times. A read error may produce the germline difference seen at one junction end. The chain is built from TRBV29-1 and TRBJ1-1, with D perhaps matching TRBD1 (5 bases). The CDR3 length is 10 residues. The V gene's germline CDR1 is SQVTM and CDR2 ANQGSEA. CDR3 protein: CSVQDREAFF. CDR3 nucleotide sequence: TGCAGCGTTCAAGACAGAGAAGCTTTCTTT. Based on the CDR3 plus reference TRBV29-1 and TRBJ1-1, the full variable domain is SAVISQKPSRDICQRGTSLTIQCQVDSQVTMMFWYRQQPGQSLTLIATANQGSEATYESGFVIDKFPISRPNLTFSTLTVSNMSPEDSSIYLCSVQDREAFFGQGTRLTVV.

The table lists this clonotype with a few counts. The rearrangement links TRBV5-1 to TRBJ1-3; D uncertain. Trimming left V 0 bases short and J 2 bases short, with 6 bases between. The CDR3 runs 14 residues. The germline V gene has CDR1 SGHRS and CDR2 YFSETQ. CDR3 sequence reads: CASSLAATGNTIYF. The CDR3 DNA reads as TGCGCCAGCAGCTTGGCAGCAACTGGAAACACCATATATTTT.